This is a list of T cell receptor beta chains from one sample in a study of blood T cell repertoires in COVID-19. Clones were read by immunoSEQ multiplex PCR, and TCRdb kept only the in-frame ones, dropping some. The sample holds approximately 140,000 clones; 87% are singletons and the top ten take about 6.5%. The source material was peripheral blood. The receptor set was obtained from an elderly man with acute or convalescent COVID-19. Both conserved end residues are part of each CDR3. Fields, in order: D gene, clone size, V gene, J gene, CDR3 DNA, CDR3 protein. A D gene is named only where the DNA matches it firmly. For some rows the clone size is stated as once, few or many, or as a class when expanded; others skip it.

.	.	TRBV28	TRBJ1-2	TGTGCCAGCAGTTTCGGAGCACATAGGTACACCTTC	CASSFGAHRYTF
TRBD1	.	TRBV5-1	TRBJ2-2	TGCGCCAGCAGCTCCCAGGGGGTTGGCGGGGAGCTGTTTTTT	CASSSQGVGGELFF
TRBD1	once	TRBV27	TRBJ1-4	TGTGCCAGCAGTCCCCGACAGGGGATCGAAAAACTGTTTTTT	CASSPRQGIEKLFF
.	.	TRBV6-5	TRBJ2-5	TGTGCCAGCTCGGGTGGCGGACGGGGGACCCAGTACTTC	CASSGGGRGTQYF
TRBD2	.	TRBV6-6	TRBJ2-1	TGTGCCAGCAGCCGACTCCTGGGTAGCGGGGGATACAATGAGCAGTTCTTC	CASSRLLGSGGYNEQFF
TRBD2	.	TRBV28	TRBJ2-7	TGTGCCAGCAGTTTACAGCGGGGGGACTACGAGCAGTACTTC	CASSLQRGDYEQYF
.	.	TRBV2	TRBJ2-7	TGTGCCAGCAGTGCCGGCCAGGGGACCTACGAGCAGTACTTC	CASSAGQGTYEQYF
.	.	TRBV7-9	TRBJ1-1	TGTGCCAGCAGCTCCCTAACAGGTCTGAACACTGAAGCTTTCTTT	CASSSLTGLNTEAFF
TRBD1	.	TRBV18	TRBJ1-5	TGTGCCAGCTCACCAGGGACAGGGAATTATCAGCCCCAGCATTTT	CASSPGTGNYQPQHF
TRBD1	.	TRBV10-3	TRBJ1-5	TGTGCCATCAGTGCCGGACAGGGCAATCAGCCCCAGCATTTT	CAISAGQGNQPQHF
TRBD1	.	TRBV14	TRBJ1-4	TGTGCCAGCAGCCAGAGGTTCGGGACAGGGATCTCGACTAATGAAAAACTGTTTTTT	CASSQRFGTGISTNEKLFF
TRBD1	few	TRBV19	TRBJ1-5	TGTGCCAGTAGTCCAGGGGGCACGGGCAATCAGCCCCAGCATTTT	CASSPGGTGNQPQHF
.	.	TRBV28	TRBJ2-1	TGTGCCACCAAGACAGGTTCCTACAATGAGCAGTTCTTC	CATKTGSYNEQFF
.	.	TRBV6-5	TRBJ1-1	TGTGCCAGCAGTTACTCTAAAGGGGTCACTGAAGCTTTCTTT	CASSYSKGVTEAFF
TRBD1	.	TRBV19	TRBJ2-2	TGTGCCAGTAGTGCCCGGACAGGGTGGGGTACCGGGGAGCTGTTTTTT	CASSARTGWGTGELFF
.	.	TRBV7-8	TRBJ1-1	TGTGCCAGCAGCTTATCAGGGAGGGGCACTGAAGCTTTCTTT	CASSLSGRGTEAFF
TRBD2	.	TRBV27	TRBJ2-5	TGTGCCAGCAGTTTATCGTGGCGGGGAGGGGAGACCCAGTACTTC	CASSLSWRGGETQYF
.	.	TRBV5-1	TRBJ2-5	TGCGCCAGCACCTTAGCCCTAAACGGGGGAATGGAGACCCAGTACTTC	CASTLALNGGMETQYF
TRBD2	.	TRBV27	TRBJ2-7	TGTGCCAGTGGACTAGCGGGGAGCTCCTACGAGCAGTACTTC	CASGLAGSSYEQYF
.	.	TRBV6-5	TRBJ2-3	TGTGCCAGCAGTTTGGGGCGGGGTAGCACAGATACGCAGTATTTT	CASSLGRGSTDTQYF
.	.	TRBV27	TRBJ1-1	TGTGCCAGCAGTTTATCCGCCGGGGGAAAGGCTTCTTTCTTT	CASSLSAGGKASFF
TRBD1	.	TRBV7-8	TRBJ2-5	TGTGCCAGCAGCCACCTCAACCTCCCGGGACAGGGGAAAGAGACCCAGTACTTC	CASSHLNLPGQGKETQYF
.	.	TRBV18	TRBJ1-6	TGTGCCAGCTCACCAGATTGGACAGACCGTTCACCCCTCCACTTT	CASSPDWTDRSPLHF
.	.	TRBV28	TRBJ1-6	TGTGCCAGCACCCCCTCCCCTTATAATTCACCCCTCCACTTT	CASTPSPYNSPLHF
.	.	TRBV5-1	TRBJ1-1	TGCGCCAGCAGCCCCGGACCGGGGGGCACTGAAGCTTTCTTT	CASSPGPGGTEAFF
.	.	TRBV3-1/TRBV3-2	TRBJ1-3	TGTGCCAGCAGCTCTCAAGGCGGAGTCTCTGGAAACACCATATATTTT	CASSSQGGVSGNTIYF
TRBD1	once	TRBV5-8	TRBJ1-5	TGTGCCAGCAGCTTGGTTACAGGGGTAAGCAATCAGCCCCAGCATTTT	CASSLVTGVSNQPQHF
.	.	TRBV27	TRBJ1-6	TGTGCCAGCAGTTCTAGTCAGATCTATAATTCACCCCTCCACTTT	CASSSSQIYNSPLHF
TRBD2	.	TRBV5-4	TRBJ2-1	TGTGCCAGCAGCCCATCTAGACTAGCGGGAGTACCTGAGCAGTTCTTC	CASSPSRLAGVPEQFF
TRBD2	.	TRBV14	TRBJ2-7	TGTGCCAGCAGCCAAGCGACTAGCGGGAGTCCCTACGAGCAGTACTTC	CASSQATSGSPYEQYF
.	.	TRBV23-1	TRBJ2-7	TGCGCCAGCAGTCCTTATCTAGGCCCCAGAGCAACCTACGAGCAGTACTTC	CASSPYLGPRATYEQYF
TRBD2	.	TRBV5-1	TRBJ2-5	TGCGCCAGCAGCTTGGCCGCGGGGGGCTACCAAGAGACCCAGTACTTC	CASSLAAGGYQETQYF
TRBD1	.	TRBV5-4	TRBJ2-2	TGTGCCAGCAGCTTAAAAGGACAGGGGGCTAACACCGGGGAGCTGTTTTTT	CASSLKGQGANTGELFF
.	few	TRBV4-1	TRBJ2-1	TGCGCCAGCAGCCCGCAAGACAGAAACAATGAGCAGTTCTTC	CASSPQDRNNEQFF
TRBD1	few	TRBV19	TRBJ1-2	TGTGCCAGTAGTATGCAACAGGGGATCGGCCCTATAACTGGCTACACCTTC	CASSMQQGIGPITGYTF
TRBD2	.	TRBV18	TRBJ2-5	TGTGCCAGCTCACCACTTGCACTAGCGGGGGGAGAGACCCAGTACTTC	CASSPLALAGGETQYF
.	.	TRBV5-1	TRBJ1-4	TGCGCCAGCAGCTTGGCCCAGCAGGGTGTTAATGAAAAACTGTTTTTT	CASSLAQQGVNEKLFF
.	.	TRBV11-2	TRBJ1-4	TGTGCCAGCAGCTTTCGCAGGGATAGCATCGGAAAACTGTTTTTT	CASSFRRDSIGKLFF
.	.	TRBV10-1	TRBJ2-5	TGCGCCAGCAGTGAAAGACCAGGGGAGACCCAGTACTTC	CASSERPGETQYF
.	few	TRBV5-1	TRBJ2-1	TGCGCCAGCAGCTTGGTCGGCGGGGACTACAATGAGCAGTTCTTC	CASSLVGGDYNEQFF
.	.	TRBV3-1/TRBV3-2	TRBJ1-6	TGTGCCAGCAGCTTTGGGGGGGTTGGTTCACCCCTCCACTTT	CASSFGGVGSPLHF
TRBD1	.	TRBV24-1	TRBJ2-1	TGTGCCACCGGGGACAGTTTCTCCTACAATGAGCAGTTCTTC	CATGDSFSYNEQFF
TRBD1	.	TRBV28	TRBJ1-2	TGTGCCAGCAGTCCAATGGGACAGCACGACCGGTATGGCTACACCTTC	CASSPMGQHDRYGYTF
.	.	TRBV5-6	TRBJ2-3	TGTGCCAGCAGCTGGACAGAGACGTTCACAGATACGCAGTATTTT	CASSWTETFTDTQYF
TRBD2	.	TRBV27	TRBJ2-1	TGTGCCAGCAGTTCGAATAGCGGGGGGGCCAATGAGCAGTTCTTC	CASSSNSGGANEQFF
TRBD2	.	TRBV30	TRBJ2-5	TGTGCCTGGAGTGTACGAGGACTAGCGGGAGTGCAAGAGACCCAGTACTTC	CAWSVRGLAGVQETQYF
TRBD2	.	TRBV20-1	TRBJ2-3	TGCAGTGCTAGTCGGCTAGCGGGGGATTTTGTCACAGATACGCAGTATTTT	CSASRLAGDFVTDTQYF
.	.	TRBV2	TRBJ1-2	TGTGCCAGCAGTGTGCGGGGCGACTATGGCTACACCTTC	CASSVRGDYGYTF
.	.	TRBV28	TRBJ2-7	TGTGCCAGCAGTTTGGAGGGGCGAGCCTACGAGCAGTACTTC	CASSLEGRAYEQYF
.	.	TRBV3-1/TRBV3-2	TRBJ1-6	TGTGCCAGCAGCCAAGAAAGGGGTTCGCCCCTCCACTTT	CASSQERGSPLHF
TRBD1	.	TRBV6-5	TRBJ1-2	TGTGCCATCCAGGGACAGTTGAATGGCTACACCTTC	CAIQGQLNGYTF